The subject of this entry is one T cell receptor beta chain. The sample comes from a study of blood T cell repertoires in COVID-19. Looking at the study overall: Acute and convalescent COVID-19 samples came from the United States, Italy and Spain. PBMCs, B-cell-depleted T cells, or T cells were the source of the cDNA or gDNA that made up the material.

The CDR3 consists of 13 residues. Trimming left V 3 bases short and J 12 bases short, with 18 bases between. The germline gives CDR1 SGHRS, CDR2 YFSETQ. Authors' processing steps: For nucleated cells, counts were estimated from reference gene primer amplification. Sequencing was performed with immunoSEQ multiplex PCR; in TCRdb, only in-frame clones are kept and a portion is missing. V and J calls and clone size follow that table, whereas D and trimming were derived from the DNA. The table lists about 99,000 clones, about four fifths of them singletons. The TCR sequence derives from a woman older than 75 with active or convalescent COVID-19. The chain employs TRBV5-1 and TRBJ1-1; TRBD1 might be the D (5 bases). The sample was peripheral blood. Here the CDR3 reads CASSSPSGPTPFF. In nucleotides, the CDR3 is TGCGCCAGCAGCTCCCCATCAGGGCCGACCCCTTTCTTT.